This T cell receptor beta chain was found in a study of T cell repertoires in cytomegalovirus infection. The wider study: Matching HLA type and CMV infection were both indicated by public TCR beta signatures.

Trimming took 4 bases from V and 2 from J, leaving 14 bases between them. This CDR3 region has 15 residues. Via MiXCR, TCRdb re-called the reads, giving one row per CDR3 protein. The table records 300,000 or so distinct CDR3 sequences, around 25% of them present only once. As regards this clonotype: Its cognate antigen is unknown.

This clonotype was sampled from a human donor in good health (CMV status not recorded). Some clones in this sample may be carry-over from other donors' samples. The chain couples TRBV12-3 or TRBV12-4 to TRBJ1-2; D unresolved. The source material was cultured PBMCs, sampled from culture after CMV antigen stimulation. As DNA, the CDR3 is TGTGCCAGCAGTTCGGGCTCAACCTTAAACTATGGCTACACCTTC. It codes for CASSSGSTLNYGYTF.